This TCR beta chain is from a study of a mutant IDH1 vaccine in newly diagnosed glioma. In the study overall: Receipt of radiotherapy, temozolomide, or both preceded the study, and most received both.

The length of the CDR3 is 16 residues. CDR1 SEHNR and CDR2 FQNEAQ come from the germline V gene (reference sequence). J gave up 5 bases and V 6 bases, and 12 bases lay outside the gene matches. Time point: week 5, during vaccination. A 20-mer mutant IDH1 peptide at 300 ug was injected subcutaneously with topical imiquimod. Concerning this clone itself: The antigen is undetermined.

Libraries were prepared by immunoSEQ multiplex PCR; TCRdb keeps only in-frame clonotypes and omits some of them. This table has more than 25,000 clones, 89% appearing once. The chain couples TRBV7-9 to TRBJ2-5; TRBD2 aligns across 10 bases. The TCR was taken from a man in his late teens or twenties with glioma. Sequencing was performed on PBMCs, taken from a glioma patient whose treatment included an IDH1 peptide vaccine. The CDR3 nucleotides are TGTGCCAGCAGACCAGGGACTAGCGTTTCCGGGGAGACCCAGTACTTC. As protein: CASRPGTSVSGETQYF. Complete variable domain (other parts from reference TRBV7-9 and TRBJ2-5): DTGVSQNPRHKITKRGQNVTFRCDPISEHNRLYWYRQTLGQGPEFLTYFQNEAQLEKSRLLSDRFSAERPKGSFSTLEIQRTEQGDSAMYLCASRPGTSVSGETQYFGPGTRLLVL.